The 18 T cell receptor beta chains listed next were all sequenced from one sample in a study of cytomegalovirus exposure and HLA in healthy donors. PCR primers comprised 60 Vbeta and 13 Jbeta primers. The table came from immunoSEQ multiplex PCR; TCRdb's copy has only in-frame clones and leaves some out. The table has about 150,000 clones, approximately 80% seen once. Sequences were obtained from PBMCs. Source of these receptors: a woman aged 40-49 years in good health and CMV-seronegative.

V usage is TRBV6-6 and J usage is TRBJ2-5; TRBD2 matches 7 bases. The CDR3 extends over 13 amino acids. After removal of 5 bases from V and 4 bases from J, the junction contained 4 bases not matched to a gene. The germline gives CDR1 MNHNY, CDR2 SVGAGI (reference sequence). Here the CDR3 reads CASSPGLGETQYF. The CDR3 DNA reads TGTGCCAGCAGTCCTGGACTAGGAGAGACCCAGTACTTC.

This clone was seen a few times. The rearrangement uses TRBV19 and TRBJ1-5; a possible D gene is TRBD1 (5 bases). Germline CDR1 reads LNHDA; CDR2 reads SQIVND (reference sequence). The CDR3 covers 14 residues. Trimming shortened V by 10 bases and J by 6 bases, and 19 bases separated the two germline ends. The CDR3 region has the DNA TGTGCCACACCCTCGTCGATAGGGGTTCAGCCCCAGCATTTT. As protein: CATPSSIGVQPQHF.

The chain joins TRBV27 to TRBJ2-7; the match to TRBD1 covers 9 bases. The V gene's germline CDR1 is MNHEY and CDR2 SMNVEV (reference sequence). Trimming took 3 bases from V and 4 from J; bases not matched to a gene: 7. The CDR3 spans 15 residues. The CDR3 nucleotides are TGTGCCAGCAGTTTTGCCGGGACAGGGACTTACGAGCAGTACTTC. Translating gives CASSFAGTGTYEQYF.

The CDR3 region is CASYPGRAYGYTF. The CDR3 DNA is TGTGCCAGTTACCCAGGTCGCGCATATGGCTACACCTTC. This rearrangement joins TRBV28 to TRBJ1-2; D is undetermined. Per germline, CDR1 MDHEN and CDR2 SYDVKM. Trimming took 9 bases from V and 5 from J, leaving 16 bases between them. The CDR3 contains 13 residues.

The chain recombines TRBV19 with TRBJ1-1; no clear D. Between the trimmed V and J ends, which lost 4 bases and 5 bases, there was a span of 20 bases. Per the germline V gene, CDR1 is LNHDA and CDR2 is SQIVND (reference sequence). This CDR3 is built from 16 residues. The CDR3 DNA sequence: TGTGCCAGTAGTACACGCCAGTGGGGAGTGAGGACTGAAGCTTTCTTT. It is translated as CASSTRQWGVRTEAFF.

The genes are TRBV6-1 and TRBJ2-7, with 10 bases aligning to TRBD2. The CDR3 runs 13 residues. Germline CDR1 MNHNS, CDR2 SASEGT. Trimming at V came to 8 bases and at J to 0 bases, leaving 1 base not matched to a gene. DNA for the CDR3: TGTGCCAGCGGACTAGCGGTCTCCTACGAGCAGTACTTC. Translating gives CASGLAVSYEQYF.

This clone was counted only a few times. The chain links TRBV5-1 to TRBJ2-7; 11 positions agree with TRBD1. V was clipped by 4 bases and J by 2 bases; unmatched bases: 5. The CDR3 covers 15 residues. CDR1 SGHRS and CDR2 YFSETQ come from the germline V gene. The CDR3 bases are TGCGCCAGCAGCCGCGAGGGACAGGGGGCCTACGAGCAGTACTTC. Translated: CASSREGQGAYEQYF.

The V gene is TRBV4-2, the J gene TRBJ2-7; 7 bases match TRBD2. V lost 0 bases and J lost 4; bases outside the gene matches: 6. CDR1 and CDR2 (germline): LGHNA, YNFKEQ. CDR3 length: 15 amino acids. CDR3: CASSQEGPGLYEQYF. CDR3 nucleotides: TGTGCCAGCAGCCAAGAGGGCCCGGGACTATACGAGCAGTACTTC.

This chain joins TRBV6-1 and TRBJ2-7; D gene unclear. Looked up from germline, CDR1 is MNHNS and CDR2 is SASEGT. Trimming took 8 bases from V and 7 from J, leaving 12 bases between them. The CDR3 consists of 11 residues. The chain's CDR3 is CASAFMAEQYF. The CDR3 DNA reads as TGTGCCAGCGCCTTCATGGCTGAGCAGTACTTC.

The V call is TRBV5-1, the J call TRBJ1-2, with 8 bases identical to TRBD1. V shed 4 bases, J shed 3 bases, and the junction held 5 bases outside the gene matches. Per germline, CDR1 SGHRS and CDR2 YFSETQ. The CDR3 contains 14 residues. The CDR3 sequence: CASSLETGDYGYTF. CDR3 sequence (DNA): TGCGCCAGCAGCCTAGAGACAGGGGACTATGGCTACACCTTC.

The rearrangement links TRBV11-2 to TRBJ1-3; TRBD1 aligns across 7 bases. The CDR3 is 10 amino acids. From germline, CDR1 is SGHAT and CDR2 FQNNGV. Unmatched junction bases numbered 2, after V lost 2 bases and J lost 16 bases. The CDR3 DNA is TGTGCCAGCAGCTTAACAGGGGTGTATTTT. It yields the protein CASSLTGVYF.

The chain uses TRBV28 and TRBJ2-2; 7 bases are shared with TRBD1. CDR1 is MDHEN and CDR2 is SYDVKM in the germline V gene. This CDR3 is 14 amino acids long. The DNA of the CDR3 is TGTGGGACACTACAACAGGGGTACACCGGGGAGCTGTTTTTT. Translating gives CGTLQQGYTGELFF.

This clone turned up a few times. This chain connects TRBV7-2 to TRBJ2-7, with 8 bases identical to TRBD2. Germline trimming cut 3 bases from V and 3 bases from J; bases unmatched to any gene: 13. This CDR3 contains 17 residues. The germline V gene has CDR1 SGHTA and CDR2 FQGNSA. The CDR3 DNA reads as TGTGCCAGCAGCTTGAGTAGCGGGACCTTTATGGGCTACGAGCAGTACTTC. It yields the protein CASSLSSGTFMGYEQYF.

This chain joins TRBV19 and TRBJ1-1; tentative D call: TRBD1 (6 bases). V lost 6 bases and J lost 8, with 19 bases in between. Germline-derived CDR1 and CDR2 are LNHDA and SQIVND (reference sequence). This CDR3 has 14 residues. CDR3 nucleotide sequence: TGTGCCAGTAGCGAAACAGGGTATATGCCCGAAGCTTTCTTT. This translates into CASSETGYMPEAFF.

The chain carries TRBV5-6 and TRBJ2-2, with D unclear. This CDR3 has 15 residues. Trimming pared 4 bases from V and 1 base from J, leaving 11 bases between. Germline V CDR1 and CDR2: SGHDT, YYEEEE. As DNA, the CDR3 is TGTGCCAGCAGCCCCGTAAACAGGAACACCGGGGAGCTGTTTTTT. As protein: CASSPVNRNTGELFF.

This rearrangement joins TRBV25-1 to TRBJ2-5, with TRBD1 matching 8 bases. In germline, CDR1 is MGHDK, CDR2 SYGVNS. CDR3 length equals 14 residues. The trim removed 4 bases at V and 1 base at J, leaving 2 bases unmatched. CDR3 in DNA: TGTGCCAGCAGTGTAACAGGGGGCCAAGAGACCCAGTACTTC. It is translated as CASSVTGGQETQYF.

This chain uses TRBV6-5 with TRBJ2-7; 8 bases line up with TRBD1. Losses at the gene ends were 6 bases for V and 3 bases for J; bases not matched to a gene: 4. This CDR3 is 13 amino acids long. Germline lookup yields CDR1 MNHEY and CDR2 SVGAGI. CDR3 sequence reads: CASRNGQGYEQYF. CDR3 DNA sequence: TGTGCCAGCAGAAACGGACAGGGCTACGAGCAGTACTTC.

V is TRBV7-9 and J is TRBJ1-2; TRBD1 aligns across 9 bases. The CDR3 contains 13 residues. V was clipped by 4 bases and J by 5 bases; unmatched bases: 2. The V gene's germline CDR1 is SEHNR and CDR2 FQNEAQ (reference sequence). The CDR3 sequence is CASSWGQGYGYTF. The CDR3 DNA follows: TGTGCCAGCAGCTGGGGACAGGGATATGGCTACACCTTC.